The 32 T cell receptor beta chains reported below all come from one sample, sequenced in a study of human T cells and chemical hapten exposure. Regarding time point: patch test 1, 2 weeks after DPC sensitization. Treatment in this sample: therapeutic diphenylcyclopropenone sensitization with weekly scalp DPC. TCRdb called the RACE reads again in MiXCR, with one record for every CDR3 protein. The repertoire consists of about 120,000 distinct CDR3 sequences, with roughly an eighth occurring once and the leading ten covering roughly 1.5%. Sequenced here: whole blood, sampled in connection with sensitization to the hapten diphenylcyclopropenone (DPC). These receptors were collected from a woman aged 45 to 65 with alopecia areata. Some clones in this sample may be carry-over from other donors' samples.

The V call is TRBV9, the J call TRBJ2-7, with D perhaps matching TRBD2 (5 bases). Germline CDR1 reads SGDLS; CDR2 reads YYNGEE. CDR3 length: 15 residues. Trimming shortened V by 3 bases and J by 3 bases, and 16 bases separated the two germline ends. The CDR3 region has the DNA TGTGCCAGCAGCGCTTCGCCCGGGATCTACTACGAGCAGTACTTC. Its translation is CASSASPGIYYEQYF.

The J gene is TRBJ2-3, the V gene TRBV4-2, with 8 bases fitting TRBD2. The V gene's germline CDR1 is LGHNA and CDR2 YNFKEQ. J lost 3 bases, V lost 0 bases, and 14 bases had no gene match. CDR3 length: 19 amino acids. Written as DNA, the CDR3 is TGTGCCAGCAGCCAAGATAATCTGCGCCGCGGGAGGTCGACAGATACGCAGTATTTT. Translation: CASSQDNLRRGRSTDTQYF.

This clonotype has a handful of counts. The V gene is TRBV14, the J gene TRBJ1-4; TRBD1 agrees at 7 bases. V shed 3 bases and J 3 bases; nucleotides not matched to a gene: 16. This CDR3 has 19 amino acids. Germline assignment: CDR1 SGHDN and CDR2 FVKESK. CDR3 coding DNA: TGTGCCAGCAGCCACCCCGGAGGAGGGCCGGGACAGTCTAATGAAAAACTGTTTTTT. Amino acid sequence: CASSHPGGGPGQSNEKLFF.

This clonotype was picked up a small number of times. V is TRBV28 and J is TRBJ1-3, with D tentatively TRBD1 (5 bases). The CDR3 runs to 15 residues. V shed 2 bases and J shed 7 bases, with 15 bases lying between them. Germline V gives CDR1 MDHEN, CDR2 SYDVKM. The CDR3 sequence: CASSLPSSGGNTIYF. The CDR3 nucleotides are TGTGCCAGCAGTTTACCCTCGTCCGGGGGTAACACCATATATTTT.

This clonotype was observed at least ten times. The CDR3 region is CASSLAPQRGEQYF. The CDR3 region has the DNA TGTGCCAGCAGCTTAGCGCCCCAGAGAGGCGAGCAGTACTTC. The V call is TRBV7-6, the J call TRBJ2-7; D not certain. Germline V gene data show CDR1 as SGHVS and CDR2 as FNYEAQ. The length of the CDR3 is 14 residues. V was trimmed by 0 bases and J by 6 bases, leaving 12 bases between them. Filled out from reference TRBV7-6 and TRBJ2-7, the complete variable domain reads GAGVSQSPRYKVTKRGQDVALRCDPISGHVSLYWYRQALGQGPEFLTYFNYEAQQDKSGLPNDRFSAERPEGSISTLTIQRTEQRDSAMYRCASSLAPQRGEQYFGPGTRLTVT.

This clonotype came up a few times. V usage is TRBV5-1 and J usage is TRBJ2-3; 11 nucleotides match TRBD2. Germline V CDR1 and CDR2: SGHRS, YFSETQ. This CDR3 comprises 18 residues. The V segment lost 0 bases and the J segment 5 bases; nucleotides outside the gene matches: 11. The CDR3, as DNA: TGCGCCAGCAGCTTGGTAGGACTAGCGGGTCTCGCCGGAGATACGCAGTATTTT. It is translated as CASSLVGLAGLAGDTQYF.

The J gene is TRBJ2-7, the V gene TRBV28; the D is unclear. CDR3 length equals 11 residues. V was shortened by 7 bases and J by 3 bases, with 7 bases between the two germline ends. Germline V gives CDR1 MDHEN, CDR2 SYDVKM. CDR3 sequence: CASTLDYEQYF. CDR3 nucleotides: TGTGCCAGCACACTCGACTACGAGCAGTACTTC.

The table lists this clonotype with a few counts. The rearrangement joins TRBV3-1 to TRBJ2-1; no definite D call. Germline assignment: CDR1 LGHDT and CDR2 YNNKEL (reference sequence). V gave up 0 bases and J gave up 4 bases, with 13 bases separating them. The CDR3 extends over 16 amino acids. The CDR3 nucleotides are TGTGCCAGCAGCCAAGAAGCGCGAACACCTTACAATGAGCAGTTCTTC. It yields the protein CASSQEARTPYNEQFF.

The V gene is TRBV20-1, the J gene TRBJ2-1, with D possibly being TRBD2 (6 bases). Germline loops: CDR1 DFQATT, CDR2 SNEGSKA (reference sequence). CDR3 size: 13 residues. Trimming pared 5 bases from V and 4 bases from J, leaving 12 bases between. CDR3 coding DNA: TGCAGTGCTGCCTCGGGACTGTACAATGAGCAGTTCTTC. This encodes CSAASGLYNEQFF.

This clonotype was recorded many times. The DNA of the CDR3 is TGCGCCAGCAGCCTAGGACAGATCGGCTACGAGCAGTACTTC. Translating gives CASSLGQIGYEQYF. The chain uses TRBV5-1 and TRBJ2-7; D may be TRBD1 (6 bases). Germline CDR1 is SGHRS and CDR2 is YFSETQ. V lost 4 bases, J lost 3 bases, and 14 bases lay in between. CDR3 length: 14 amino acids.

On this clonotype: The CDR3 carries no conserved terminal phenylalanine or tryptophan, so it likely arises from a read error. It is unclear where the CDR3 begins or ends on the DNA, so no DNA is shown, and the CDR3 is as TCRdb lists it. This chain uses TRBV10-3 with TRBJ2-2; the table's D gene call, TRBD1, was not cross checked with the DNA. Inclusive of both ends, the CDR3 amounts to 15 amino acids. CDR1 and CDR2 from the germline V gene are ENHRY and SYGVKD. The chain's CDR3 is CAITPPALGAMDSFG.

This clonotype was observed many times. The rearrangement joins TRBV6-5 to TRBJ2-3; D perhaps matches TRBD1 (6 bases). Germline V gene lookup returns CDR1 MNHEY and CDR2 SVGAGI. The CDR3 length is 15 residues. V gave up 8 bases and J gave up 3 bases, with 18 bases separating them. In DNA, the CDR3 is TGTGCCAGCCAGAGAGACAGGTATCGAACAGATACGCAGTATTTT. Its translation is CASQRDRYRTDTQYF.

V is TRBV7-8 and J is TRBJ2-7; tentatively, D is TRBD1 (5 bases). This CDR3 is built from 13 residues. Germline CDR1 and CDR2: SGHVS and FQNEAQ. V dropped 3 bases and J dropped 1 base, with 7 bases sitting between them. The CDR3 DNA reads TGTGCCAGCAGCTTTGACAGATCCTACGAGCAGTACTTC. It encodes CASSFDRSYEQYF.

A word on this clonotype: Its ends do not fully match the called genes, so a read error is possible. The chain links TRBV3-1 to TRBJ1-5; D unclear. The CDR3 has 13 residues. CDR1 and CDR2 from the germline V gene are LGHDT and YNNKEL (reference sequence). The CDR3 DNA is TGTGCCAGCAGCCAATTAGGGAATCGGCCCCAGCATTTT. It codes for CASSQLGNRPQHF.

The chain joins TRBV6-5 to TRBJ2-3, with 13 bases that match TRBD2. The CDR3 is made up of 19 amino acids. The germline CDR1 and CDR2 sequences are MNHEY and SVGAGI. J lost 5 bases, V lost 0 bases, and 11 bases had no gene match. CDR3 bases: TGTGCCAGCAGTTACTCGATGAGGACTAGCGGGAGTGCTAAAGATACGCAGTATTTT. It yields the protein CASSYSMRTSGSAKDTQYF.

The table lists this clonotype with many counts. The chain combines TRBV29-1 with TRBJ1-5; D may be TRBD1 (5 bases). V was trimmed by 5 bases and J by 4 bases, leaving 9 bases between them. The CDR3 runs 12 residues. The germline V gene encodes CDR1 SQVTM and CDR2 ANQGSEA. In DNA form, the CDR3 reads TGCAGCGTTTCTTCAGGGAATCAGCCCCAGCATTTT. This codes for CSVSSGNQPQHF.

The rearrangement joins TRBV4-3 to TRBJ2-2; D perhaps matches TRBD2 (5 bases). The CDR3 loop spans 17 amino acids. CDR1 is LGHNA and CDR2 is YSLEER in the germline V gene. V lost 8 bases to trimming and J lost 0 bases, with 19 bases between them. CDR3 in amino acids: CASCREGHHSNTGELFF. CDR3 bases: TGCGCCAGCTGCCGTGAGGGTCATCATTCGAACACCGGGGAGCTGTTTTTT.

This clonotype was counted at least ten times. The CDR3 nucleotides read TGTGCCAGCAGCCAAGATATGATTGTCCAGGGAAACACCATATATTTT. This codes for CASSQDMIVQGNTIYF. The chain employs TRBV3-1 and TRBJ1-3; D gene unclear. The V and J ends lost 0 bases and 4 bases respectively, with 13 bases between them. This CDR3 is built from 16 residues. Germline values: CDR1 LGHDT, CDR2 YNNKEL (reference sequence).

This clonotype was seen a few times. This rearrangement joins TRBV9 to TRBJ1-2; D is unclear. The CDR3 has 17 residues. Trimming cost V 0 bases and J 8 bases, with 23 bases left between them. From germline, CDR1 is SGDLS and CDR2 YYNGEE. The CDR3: CASSVDGGVLNKGGYTF. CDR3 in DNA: TGTGCCAGCAGCGTAGATGGTGGGGTTCTCAACAAAGGGGGCTACACCTTC.

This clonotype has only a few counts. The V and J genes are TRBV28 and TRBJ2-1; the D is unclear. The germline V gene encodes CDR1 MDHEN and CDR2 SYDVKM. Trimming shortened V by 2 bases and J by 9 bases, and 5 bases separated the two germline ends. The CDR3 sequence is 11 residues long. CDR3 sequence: CASSLRVEQFF. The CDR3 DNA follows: TGTGCCAGCAGTTTAAGGGTTGAGCAGTTCTTC.

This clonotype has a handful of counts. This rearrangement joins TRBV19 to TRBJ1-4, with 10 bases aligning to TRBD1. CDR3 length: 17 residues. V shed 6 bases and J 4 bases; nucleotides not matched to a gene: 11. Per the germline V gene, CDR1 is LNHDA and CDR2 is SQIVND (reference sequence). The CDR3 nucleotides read TGTGCCAGTAGCCCGGGACAGGGGAGACCGAATAATGAAAAACTGTTTTTT. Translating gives CASSPGQGRPNNEKLFF.

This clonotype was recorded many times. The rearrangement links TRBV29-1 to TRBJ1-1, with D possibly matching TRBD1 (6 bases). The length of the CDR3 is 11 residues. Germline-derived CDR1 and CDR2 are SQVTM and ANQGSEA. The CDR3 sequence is CSTGRGTEAFF. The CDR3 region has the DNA TGCAGTACAGGGAGGGGCACTGAAGCTTTCTTT.

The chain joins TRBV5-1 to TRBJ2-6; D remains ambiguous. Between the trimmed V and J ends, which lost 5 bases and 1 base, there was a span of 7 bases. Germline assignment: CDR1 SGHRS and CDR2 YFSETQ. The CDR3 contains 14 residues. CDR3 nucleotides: TGCGCCAGCAGGTCAGAGTCTGGGGCCAACGTCCTGACTTTC. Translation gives CASRSESGANVLTF.

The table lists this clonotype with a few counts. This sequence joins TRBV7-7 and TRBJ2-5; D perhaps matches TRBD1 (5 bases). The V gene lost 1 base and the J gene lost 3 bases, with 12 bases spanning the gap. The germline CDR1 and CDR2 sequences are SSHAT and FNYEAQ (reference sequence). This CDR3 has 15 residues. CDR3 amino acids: CASSLVQGIEETQYF. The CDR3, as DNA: TGTGCCAGCAGCTTAGTCCAGGGAATTGAAGAGACCCAGTACTTC.

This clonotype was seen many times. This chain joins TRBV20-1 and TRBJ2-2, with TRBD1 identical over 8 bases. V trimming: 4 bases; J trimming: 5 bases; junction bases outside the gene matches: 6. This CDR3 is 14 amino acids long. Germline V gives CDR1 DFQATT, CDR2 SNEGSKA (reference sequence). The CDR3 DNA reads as TGCAGTGCTACCGGACAGGGCGGAACCGGGGAGCTGTTTTTT. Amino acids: CSATGQGGTGELFF.

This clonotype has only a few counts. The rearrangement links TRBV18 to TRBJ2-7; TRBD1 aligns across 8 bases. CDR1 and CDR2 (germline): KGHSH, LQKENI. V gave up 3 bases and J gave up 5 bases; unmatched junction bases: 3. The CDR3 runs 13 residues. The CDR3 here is CASSPGQVDEQYF. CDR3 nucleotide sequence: TGTGCCAGCTCACCGGGACAGGTTGACGAGCAGTACTTC.

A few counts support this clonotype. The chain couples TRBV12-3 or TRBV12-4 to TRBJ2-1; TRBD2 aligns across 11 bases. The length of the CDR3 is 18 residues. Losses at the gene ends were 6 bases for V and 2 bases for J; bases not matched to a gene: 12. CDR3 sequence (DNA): TGTGCCAGCAGACCCGAGAGACTAGCGGGGCAGCCCTACAATGAGCAGTTCTTC. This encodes CASRPERLAGQPYNEQFF.

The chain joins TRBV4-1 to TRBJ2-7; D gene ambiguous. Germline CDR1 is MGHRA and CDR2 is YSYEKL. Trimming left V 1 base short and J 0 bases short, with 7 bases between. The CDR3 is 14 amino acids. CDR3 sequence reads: CASSQVWSSYEQYF. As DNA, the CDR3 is TGCGCCAGCAGCCAAGTTTGGAGCTCCTACGAGCAGTACTTC.

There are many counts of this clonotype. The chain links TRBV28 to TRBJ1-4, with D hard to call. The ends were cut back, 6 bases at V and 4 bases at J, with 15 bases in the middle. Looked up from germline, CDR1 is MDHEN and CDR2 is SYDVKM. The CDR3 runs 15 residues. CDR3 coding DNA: TGTGCCAGCAGCCGTAAGCGGTGGGATAATGAAAAACTGTTTTTT. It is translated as CASSRKRWDNEKLFF.

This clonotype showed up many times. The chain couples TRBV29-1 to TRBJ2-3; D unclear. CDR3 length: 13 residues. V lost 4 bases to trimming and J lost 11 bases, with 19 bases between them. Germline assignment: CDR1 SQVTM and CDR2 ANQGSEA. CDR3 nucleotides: TGCAGCGTTGTGGCACAAGGTGGGCGCTTGCAGTATTTT. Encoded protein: CSVVAQGGRLQYF.

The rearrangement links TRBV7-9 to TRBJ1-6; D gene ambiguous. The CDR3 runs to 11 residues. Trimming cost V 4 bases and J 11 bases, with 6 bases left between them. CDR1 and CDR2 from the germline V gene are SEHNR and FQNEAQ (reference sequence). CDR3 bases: TGTGCCAGCAGCTCCTCCCCACCCCTCCACTTT. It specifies CASSSSPPLHF.

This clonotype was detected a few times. CDR3 amino acids: CASSYTGPADTQYF. The DNA for the CDR3 is TGTGCCAGCAGCTACACCGGCCCTGCGGATACGCAGTATTTT. The rearrangement uses TRBV7-2 and TRBJ2-3; D gene unclear. The CDR3 spans 14 residues. V lost 4 bases to trimming and J lost 6 bases, with 14 bases between them. Per germline, CDR1 SGHTA and CDR2 FQGNSA.